A selection of T cell receptor beta chains follows, all from one sample in a study of PD-1 blockade in mismatch repair-deficient tumors. The table came from immunoSEQ multiplex PCR; TCRdb's copy has only in-frame clones and leaves some out. This sample has some 48,000 clones; 77% occur once, and the top ten carry roughly 3%. This specimen was PBMCs, taken before pembrolizumab treatment. Receptors originate from an adult with mismatch repair-deficient cancer. The CDR3 runs from the conserved cysteine through the conserved F or W. D genes are given only for firm matches. Clone sizes are given selectively: once, few, many, or a class where the clone is expanded.

v_call: TRBV19; j_call: TRBJ2-7; clone_size: -; d_call: -; cdr3_aa: CAREGDWQEYEQYF; cdr3_nt: TGTGCCAGGGAGGGAGACTGGCAGGAATACGAGCAGTACTTC
v_call: TRBV11-2; j_call: TRBJ2-5; clone_size: -; d_call: -; cdr3_aa: CASSLDIHTQETQYF; cdr3_nt: TGTGCCAGCAGCTTAGATATACACACCCAAGAGACCCAGTACTTC
v_call: TRBV19; j_call: TRBJ2-2; clone_size: few; d_call: -; cdr3_aa: CASSMRRQAGTGELFF; cdr3_nt: TGTGCCAGTAGTATGAGGAGGCAGGCGGGCACCGGGGAGCTGTTTTTT
v_call: TRBV27; j_call: TRBJ2-2; clone_size: -; d_call: -; cdr3_aa: CASSLEEGRTGELFF; cdr3_nt: TGTGCCAGCAGTTTGGAGGAGGGCAGAACCGGGGAGCTGTTTTTT
v_call: TRBV9; j_call: TRBJ1-2; clone_size: -; d_call: -; cdr3_aa: CASSPSPQANYGYTF; cdr3_nt: TGTGCCAGCAGCCCCAGTCCTCAAGCTAACTATGGCTACACCTTC
v_call: TRBV7-2; j_call: TRBJ2-1; clone_size: -; d_call: -; cdr3_aa: CASSLAGARYNEQFF; cdr3_nt: TGTGCCAGCAGCTTAGCCGGGGCCAGATACAATGAGCAGTTCTTC
v_call: TRBV18; j_call: TRBJ2-2; clone_size: -; d_call: TRBD2; cdr3_aa: CASSPIGLAGANTGELFF; cdr3_nt: TGTGCCAGCTCACCGATTGGGCTAGCGGGTGCGAACACCGGGGAGCTGTTTTTT
v_call: TRBV7-9; j_call: TRBJ2-7; clone_size: -; d_call: TRBD2; cdr3_aa: CASSRSGLSGSSEQYF; cdr3_nt: TGTGCCAGCAGCCGGAGCGGTCTTAGCGGGAGCTCAGAGCAGTACTTC
v_call: TRBV7-9; j_call: TRBJ1-5; clone_size: -; d_call: -; cdr3_aa: CASSFSGRPPGILKPQHF; cdr3_nt: TGTGCCAGCAGCTTCTCCGGCCGTCCCCCCGGAATCTTGAAGCCCCAGCATTTT
v_call: TRBV7-2; j_call: TRBJ2-7; clone_size: -; d_call: -; cdr3_aa: CASSLVRHEQYF; cdr3_nt: TGTGCCAGCAGCTTAGTAAGGCACGAGCAGTACTTC
v_call: TRBV27; j_call: TRBJ2-3; clone_size: once; d_call: -; cdr3_aa: CASSLNGAFTQYF; cdr3_nt: TGTGCCAGCAGTTTAAACGGGGCTTTCACGCAGTATTTT
v_call: TRBV11-2; j_call: TRBJ2-1; clone_size: -; d_call: -; cdr3_aa: CASTFPGAYNEQFF; cdr3_nt: TGTGCCAGCACCTTTCCGGGAGCTTACAATGAGCAGTTCTTC
v_call: TRBV6-1; j_call: TRBJ2-2; clone_size: -; d_call: -; cdr3_aa: CASRERTGELFF; cdr3_nt: TGTGCCAGCAGAGAGCGTACCGGGGAGCTGTTTTTT
v_call: TRBV9; j_call: TRBJ2-7; clone_size: -; d_call: TRBD2; cdr3_aa: CASSPAAGGYEQYF; cdr3_nt: TGTGCCAGCAGCCCCGCAGCGGGGGGCTACGAGCAGTACTTC
v_call: TRBV7-2; j_call: TRBJ2-1; clone_size: few; d_call: -; cdr3_aa: CASSLDRWDEQFF; cdr3_nt: TGTGCCAGCAGCCTCGACCGTTGGGATGAGCAGTTCTTC
v_call: TRBV30; j_call: TRBJ1-1; clone_size: -; d_call: TRBD1; cdr3_aa: CAWSVGTGGTEAFF; cdr3_nt: TGTGCCTGGAGTGTAGGGACAGGGGGGACTGAAGCTTTCTTT
v_call: TRBV5-4; j_call: TRBJ2-5; clone_size: -; d_call: -; cdr3_aa: CASSQKETQYF; cdr3_nt: TGTGCCAGCAGCCAAAAAGAGACCCAGTACTTC
v_call: TRBV7-6; j_call: TRBJ1-1; clone_size: once; d_call: -; cdr3_aa: CAGDSGAFF; cdr3_nt: TGTGCCGGCGACAGTGGGGCTTTCTTT
v_call: TRBV18; j_call: TRBJ2-7; clone_size: -; d_call: -; cdr3_aa: CASSPPGSRRAFGEQYF; cdr3_nt: TGTGCCAGCTCACCTCCTGGATCCAGGCGCGCTTTCGGCGAGCAGTACTTC
v_call: TRBV10-3; j_call: TRBJ1-5; clone_size: -; d_call: -; cdr3_aa: CAISESIGELYSNQPQHF; cdr3_nt: TGTGCCATCAGTGAGTCGATCGGGGAGCTGTATAGCAATCAGCCCCAGCATTTT
v_call: TRBV28; j_call: TRBJ2-5; clone_size: -; d_call: TRBD1; cdr3_aa: CASSWTGGIAETQYF; cdr3_nt: TGTGCCAGCAGTTGGACAGGGGGCATAGCAGAGACCCAGTACTTC
v_call: TRBV6-5; j_call: TRBJ2-5; clone_size: -; d_call: TRBD1; cdr3_aa: CASIGTGGAGETQYF; cdr3_nt: TGTGCCAGCATAGGGACAGGGGGCGCCGGGGAGACCCAGTACTTC
v_call: TRBV7-9; j_call: TRBJ2-7; clone_size: medium-sized; d_call: -; cdr3_aa: CASTTDYYEQYF; cdr3_nt: TGTGCCAGCACGACTGACTACTACGAGCAGTACTTC
v_call: TRBV11-3; j_call: TRBJ2-3; clone_size: -; d_call: TRBD2; cdr3_aa: CASSLTRWERETPDTQYF; cdr3_nt: TGTGCCAGCAGCTTAACGAGATGGGAGCGGGAGACCCCAGATACGCAGTATTTT
v_call: TRBV25-1; j_call: TRBJ2-3; clone_size: -; d_call: -; cdr3_aa: CASSEFRAITDTQYF; cdr3_nt: TGTGCCAGCAGTGAATTTCGAGCCATCACAGATACGCAGTATTTT
v_call: TRBV4-1; j_call: TRBJ2-3; clone_size: -; d_call: -; cdr3_aa: CASSQVGGDTQYF; cdr3_nt: TGCGCCAGCAGCCAAGTGGGAGGAGATACGCAGTATTTT
v_call: TRBV6-6; j_call: TRBJ2-1; clone_size: -; d_call: -; cdr3_aa: CASSYSGLSEQFF; cdr3_nt: TGTGCCAGCAGTTACTCGGGTTTGAGTGAGCAGTTCTTC
v_call: TRBV25-1; j_call: TRBJ2-7; clone_size: -; d_call: TRBD2; cdr3_aa: CASSEMTSARYEQYF; cdr3_nt: TGTGCCAGCAGTGAGATGACTAGCGCTCGCTACGAGCAGTACTTC
v_call: TRBV27; j_call: TRBJ1-1; clone_size: -; d_call: -; cdr3_aa: CASSLSSQNEAFF; cdr3_nt: TGTGCCAGCAGTTTATCGTCCCAGAATGAAGCTTTCTTT
v_call: TRBV10-3; j_call: TRBJ2-1; clone_size: -; d_call: TRBD2; cdr3_aa: CAISVLWTSGDINNEQFF; cdr3_nt: TGTGCCATCAGTGTACTCTGGACTAGCGGAGATATAAACAATGAGCAGTTCTTC
v_call: TRBV9; j_call: TRBJ2-1; clone_size: -; d_call: -; cdr3_aa: CASSVDGRTGNEQFF; cdr3_nt: TGTGCCAGCAGCGTAGACGGGAGGACAGGCAATGAGCAGTTCTTC
v_call: TRBV5-1; j_call: TRBJ2-3; clone_size: once; d_call: -; cdr3_aa: CASSLYASTDTQYF; cdr3_nt: TGCGCCAGCAGCTTGTATGCTAGTACAGATACGCAGTATTTT
v_call: TRBV27; j_call: TRBJ2-1; clone_size: -; d_call: TRBD2; cdr3_aa: CASSLIWTSGSGEQFF; cdr3_nt: TGTGCCAGCAGTTTAATATGGACTAGCGGGAGTGGTGAGCAGTTCTTC
v_call: TRBV21-1; j_call: TRBJ1-1; clone_size: -; d_call: -; cdr3_aa: CASSKARAFF; cdr3_nt: TGTGCCAGCAGCAAAGCGCGGGCTTTCTTT
v_call: TRBV2; j_call: TRBJ2-7; clone_size: -; d_call: TRBD1; cdr3_aa: CASSKNRGSYEQYF; cdr3_nt: TGTGCCAGCAGTAAAAACAGGGGGTCCTACGAGCAGTACTTC
v_call: TRBV15; j_call: TRBJ2-3; clone_size: many; d_call: TRBD2; cdr3_aa: CATSNSGGRTDTQYF; cdr3_nt: TGTGCCACCAGCAACTCGGGAGGCCGCACAGATACGCAGTATTTT
v_call: TRBV4-3; j_call: TRBJ2-1; clone_size: medium-sized; d_call: -; cdr3_aa: CASSQALERASNEQFF; cdr3_nt: TGCGCCAGCAGCCAAGCTTTAGAAAGGGCGTCCAATGAGCAGTTCTTC
v_call: TRBV19; j_call: TRBJ1-5; clone_size: few; d_call: -; cdr3_aa: CASKISNQPQHF; cdr3_nt: TGTGCCAGTAAAATTAGCAATCAGCCCCAGCATTTT
v_call: TRBV7-8; j_call: TRBJ1-2; clone_size: -; d_call: TRBD1; cdr3_aa: CASSGDGPQGDYGYTF; cdr3_nt: TGTGCCAGCAGCGGGGACGGTCCTCAGGGGGACTATGGCTACACCTTC
v_call: TRBV13; j_call: TRBJ1-4; clone_size: -; d_call: -; cdr3_aa: CASSSTGGLEKLFF; cdr3_nt: TGTGCCAGCAGCTCGACAGGAGGCCTTGAAAAACTGTTTTTT
v_call: TRBV5-4; j_call: TRBJ1-1; clone_size: once; d_call: -; cdr3_aa: CASSLQGELTEAFF; cdr3_nt: TGTGCCAGCAGCTTACAGGGCGAACTCACTGAAGCTTTCTTT
v_call: TRBV10-3; j_call: TRBJ2-5; clone_size: -; d_call: TRBD2; cdr3_aa: CAIGLAEETQYF; cdr3_nt: TGTGCCATCGGGCTAGCGGAAGAGACCCAGTACTTC
v_call: TRBV19; j_call: TRBJ1-4; clone_size: -; d_call: -; cdr3_aa: CASSPRGRGNSNEKLFF; cdr3_nt: TGTGCCAGTAGCCCTCGGGGAAGGGGGAACTCTAATGAAAAACTGTTTTTT